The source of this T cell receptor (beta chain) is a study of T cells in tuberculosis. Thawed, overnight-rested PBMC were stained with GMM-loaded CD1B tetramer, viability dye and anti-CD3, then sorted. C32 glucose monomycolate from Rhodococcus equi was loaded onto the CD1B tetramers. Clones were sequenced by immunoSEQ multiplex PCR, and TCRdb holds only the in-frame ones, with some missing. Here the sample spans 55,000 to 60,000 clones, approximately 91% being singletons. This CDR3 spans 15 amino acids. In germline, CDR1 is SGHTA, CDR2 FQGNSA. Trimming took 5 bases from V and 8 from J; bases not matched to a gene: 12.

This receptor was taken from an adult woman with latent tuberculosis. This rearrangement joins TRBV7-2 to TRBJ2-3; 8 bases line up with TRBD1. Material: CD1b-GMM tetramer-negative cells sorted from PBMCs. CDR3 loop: CASSHGQGRAGTQYF. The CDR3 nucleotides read TGTGCCAGCAGCCACGGACAGGGAAGGGCGGGTACGCAGTATTTT. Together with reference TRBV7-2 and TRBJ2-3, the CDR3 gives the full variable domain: GAGVSQSPSNKVTEKGKDVELRCDPISGHTALYWYRQSLGQGLEFLIYFQGNSAPDKSGLPSDRFSAERTGGSVSTLTIQRTQQEDSAVYLCASSHGQGRAGTQYFGPGTRLTVL.